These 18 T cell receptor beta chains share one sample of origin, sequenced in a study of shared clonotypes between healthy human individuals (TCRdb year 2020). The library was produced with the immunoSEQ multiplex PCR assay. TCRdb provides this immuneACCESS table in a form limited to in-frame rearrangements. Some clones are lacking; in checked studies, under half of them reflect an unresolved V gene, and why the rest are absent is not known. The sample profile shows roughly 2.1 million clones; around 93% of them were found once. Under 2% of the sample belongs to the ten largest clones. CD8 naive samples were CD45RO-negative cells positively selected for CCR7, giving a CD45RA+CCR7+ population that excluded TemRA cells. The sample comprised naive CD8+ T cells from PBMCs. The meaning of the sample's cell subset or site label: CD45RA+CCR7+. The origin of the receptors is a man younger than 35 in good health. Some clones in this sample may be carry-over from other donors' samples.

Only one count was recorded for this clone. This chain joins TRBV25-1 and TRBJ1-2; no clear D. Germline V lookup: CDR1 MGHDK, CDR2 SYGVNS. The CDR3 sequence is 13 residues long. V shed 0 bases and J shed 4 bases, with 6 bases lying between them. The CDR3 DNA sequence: TGTGCCAGCAGTGAATACCACGTCTATGGCTACACCTTC. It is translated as CASSEYHVYGYTF.

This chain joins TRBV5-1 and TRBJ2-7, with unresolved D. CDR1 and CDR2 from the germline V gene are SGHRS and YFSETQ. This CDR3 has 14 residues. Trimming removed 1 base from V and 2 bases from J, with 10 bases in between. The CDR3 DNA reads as TGCGCCAGCAGCTTGAAAGGGAAAGCCTACGAGCAGTACTTC. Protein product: CASSLKGKAYEQYF.

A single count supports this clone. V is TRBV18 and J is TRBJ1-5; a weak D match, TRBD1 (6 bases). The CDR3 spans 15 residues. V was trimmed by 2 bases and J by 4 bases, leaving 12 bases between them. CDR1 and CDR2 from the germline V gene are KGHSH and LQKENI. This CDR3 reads CASSPTIDRNQPQHF. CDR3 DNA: TGTGCCAGCTCACCAACTATTGACAGGAATCAGCCCCAGCATTTT.

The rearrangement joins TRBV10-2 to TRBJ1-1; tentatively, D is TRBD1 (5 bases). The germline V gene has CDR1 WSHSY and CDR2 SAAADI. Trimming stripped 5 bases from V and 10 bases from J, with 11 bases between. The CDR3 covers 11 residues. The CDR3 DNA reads TGCGCCAGCAGTTTGAGGGACTCAGCTTTCTTT. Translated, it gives CASSLRDSAFF.

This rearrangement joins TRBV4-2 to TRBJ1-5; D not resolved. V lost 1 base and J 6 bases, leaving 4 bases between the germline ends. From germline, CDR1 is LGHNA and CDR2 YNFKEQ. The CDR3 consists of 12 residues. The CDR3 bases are TGTGCCAGCAGCCAAGGGGCTCAGCCCCAGCATTTT. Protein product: CASSQGAQPQHF.

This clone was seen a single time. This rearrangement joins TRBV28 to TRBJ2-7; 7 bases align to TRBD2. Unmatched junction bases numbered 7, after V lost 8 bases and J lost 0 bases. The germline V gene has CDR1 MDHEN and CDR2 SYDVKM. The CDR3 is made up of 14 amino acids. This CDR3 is CASRFRDYSYEQYF. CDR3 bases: TGTGCCAGCCGCTTTCGGGACTACTCCTACGAGCAGTACTTC. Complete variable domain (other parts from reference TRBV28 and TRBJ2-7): DVKVTQSSRYLVKRTGEKVFLECVQDMDHENMFWYRQDPGLGLRLIYFSYDVKMKEKGDIPEGYSVSREKKERFSLILESASTNQTSMYLCASRFRDYSYEQYFGPGTRLTVT.

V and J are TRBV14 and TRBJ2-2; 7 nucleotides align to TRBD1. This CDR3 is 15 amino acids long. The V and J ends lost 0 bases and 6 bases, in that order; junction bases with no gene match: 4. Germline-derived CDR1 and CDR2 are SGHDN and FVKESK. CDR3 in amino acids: CASSQETGWPGELFF. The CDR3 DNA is TGTGCCAGCAGCCAAGAGACAGGGTGGCCCGGGGAGCTGTTTTTT.

In DNA form, the CDR3 reads TGTGCCAGCAGCCTCGCGGGACTAGCGATTAACCAAGAGACCCAGTACTTC. Residues: CASSLAGLAINQETQYF. This chain joins TRBV7-9 and TRBJ2-5; 10 bases line up with TRBD2. J lost 0 bases, V lost 5 bases, and 9 bases had no gene match. The CDR3 is 17 amino acids. The germline CDR1 and CDR2 sequences are SEHNR and FQNEAQ (reference sequence).

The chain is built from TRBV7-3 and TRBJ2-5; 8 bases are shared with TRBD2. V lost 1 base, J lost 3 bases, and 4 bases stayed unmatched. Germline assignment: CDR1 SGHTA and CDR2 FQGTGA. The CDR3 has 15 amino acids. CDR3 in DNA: TGTGCCAGCAGCTTAAACGGGAGGGCGGAAGAGACCCAGTACTTC. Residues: CASSLNGRAEETQYF.

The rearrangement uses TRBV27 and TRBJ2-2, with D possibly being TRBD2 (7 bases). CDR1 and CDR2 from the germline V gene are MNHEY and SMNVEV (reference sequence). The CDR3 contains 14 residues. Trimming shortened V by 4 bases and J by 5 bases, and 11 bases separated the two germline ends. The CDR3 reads CASSWGGPTGELFF. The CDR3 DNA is TGTGCCAGCAGTTGGGGGGGCCCAACCGGGGAGCTGTTTTTT.

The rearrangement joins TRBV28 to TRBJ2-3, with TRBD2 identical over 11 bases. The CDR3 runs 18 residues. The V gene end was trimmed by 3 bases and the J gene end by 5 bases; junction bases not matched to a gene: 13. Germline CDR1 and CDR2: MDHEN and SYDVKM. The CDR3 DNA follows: TGTGCCAGCAGTTTTGTTTTTCGGACTAGCGGGCCACGAGATACGCAGTATTTT. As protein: CASSFVFRTSGPRDTQYF.

In nucleotides, the CDR3 is TGCGCCAGCAGTGAGGGGTTCACCTACGAGCAGTACTTC. This codes for CASSEGFTYEQYF. The rearrangement joins TRBV10-2 to TRBJ2-7; D unresolved. CDR1 WSHSY and CDR2 SAAADI come from the germline V gene. CDR3 length: 13 residues. Trimming shortened V by 2 bases and J by 2 bases, and 7 bases separated the two germline ends.

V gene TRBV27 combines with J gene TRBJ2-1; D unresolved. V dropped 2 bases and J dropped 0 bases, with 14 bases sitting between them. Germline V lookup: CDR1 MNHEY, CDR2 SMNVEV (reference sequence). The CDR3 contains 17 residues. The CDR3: CASSLVVPGRSYNEQFF. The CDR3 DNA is TGTGCCAGCAGTTTAGTAGTTCCCGGCCGCTCCTACAATGAGCAGTTCTTC.

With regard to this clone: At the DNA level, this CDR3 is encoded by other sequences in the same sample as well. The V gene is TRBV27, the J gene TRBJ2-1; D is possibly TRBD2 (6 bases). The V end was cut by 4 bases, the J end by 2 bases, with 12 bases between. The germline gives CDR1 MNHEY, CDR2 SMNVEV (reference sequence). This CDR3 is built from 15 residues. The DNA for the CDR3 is TGTGCCAGCAGTTCGGGGGACCGGGCCTACAATGAGCAGTTCTTC. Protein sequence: CASSSGDRAYNEQFF.

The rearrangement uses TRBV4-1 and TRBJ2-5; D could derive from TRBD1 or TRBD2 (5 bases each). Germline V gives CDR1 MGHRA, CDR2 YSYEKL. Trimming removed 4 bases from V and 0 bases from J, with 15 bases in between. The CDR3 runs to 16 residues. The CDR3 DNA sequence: TGCGCCAGCAGCCGACATACCGGGACGGACCAAGAGACCCAGTACTTC. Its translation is CASSRHTGTDQETQYF.

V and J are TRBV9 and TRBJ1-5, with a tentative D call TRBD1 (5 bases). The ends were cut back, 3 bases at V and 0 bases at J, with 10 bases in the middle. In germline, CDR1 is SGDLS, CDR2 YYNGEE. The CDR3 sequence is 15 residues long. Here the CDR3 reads CASSGSGTSNQPQHF. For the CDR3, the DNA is TGTGCCAGCAGCGGATCAGGGACTAGCAATCAGCCCCAGCATTTT.

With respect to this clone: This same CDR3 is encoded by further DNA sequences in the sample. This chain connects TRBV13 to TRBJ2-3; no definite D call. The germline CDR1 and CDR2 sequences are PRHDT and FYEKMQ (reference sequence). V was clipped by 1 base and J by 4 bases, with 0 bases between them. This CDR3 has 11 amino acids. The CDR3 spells CASSLADTQYF. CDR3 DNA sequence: TGTGCCAGCAGCTTAGCAGATACGCAGTATTTT.

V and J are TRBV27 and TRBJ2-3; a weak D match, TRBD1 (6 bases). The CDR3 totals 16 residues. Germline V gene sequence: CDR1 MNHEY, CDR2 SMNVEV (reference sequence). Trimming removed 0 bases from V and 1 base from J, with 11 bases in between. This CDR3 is CASSLSRTGRTDTQYF. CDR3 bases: TGTGCCAGCAGTTTATCTCGAACAGGGCGCACAGATACGCAGTATTTT.